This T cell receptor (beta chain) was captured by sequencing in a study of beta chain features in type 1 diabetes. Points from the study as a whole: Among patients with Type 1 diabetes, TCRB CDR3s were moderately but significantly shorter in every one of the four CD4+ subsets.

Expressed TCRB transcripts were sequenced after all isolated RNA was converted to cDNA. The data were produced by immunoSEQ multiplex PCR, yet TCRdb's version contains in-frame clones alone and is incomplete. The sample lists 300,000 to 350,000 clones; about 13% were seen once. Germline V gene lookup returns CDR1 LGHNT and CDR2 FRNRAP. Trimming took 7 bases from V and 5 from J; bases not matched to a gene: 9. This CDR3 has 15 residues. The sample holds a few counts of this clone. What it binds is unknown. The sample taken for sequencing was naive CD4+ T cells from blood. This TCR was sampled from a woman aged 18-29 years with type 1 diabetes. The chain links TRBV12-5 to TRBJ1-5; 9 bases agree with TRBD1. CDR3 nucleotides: TGTGCTAGTGCCCTCGGACAGGGGCTCTATCAGCCCCAGCATTTT. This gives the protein CASALGQGLYQPQHF.